Below are 24 T cell receptor beta chains sequenced from a single sample in a study of blood T cells in healthy people across ages. PCR was performed a second time for about 7 to 11 cycles using a sample-barcoded 5' primer and a J-beta primer mix. One entry per CDR3 protein results from TCRdb running MiXCR on the 5' RACE reads. The sample carries 1.5 million to 2 million distinct CDR3 sequences, roughly 27% recorded once. The sequencing input was blood. The receptors shown here come from a woman aged 30 to 39 in good health.

This clonotype was seen ten or more times. The V and J genes are TRBV11-2 and TRBJ2-1, with D uncertain. The V gene lost 4 bases and the J gene lost 9 bases, with 16 bases spanning the gap. The germline V gene encodes CDR1 SGHAT and CDR2 FQNNGV. The CDR3 runs 14 residues. CDR3 residues: CASSSLRTLREQFF. Here the CDR3 DNA reads TGTGCCAGCAGCTCCCTGAGGACCCTCCGTGAGCAGTTCTTC.

Worth noting for this clonotype: A much larger clone differs from this one at a single base, so this may be a read error. The CDR3 reads CAISEMDRTGGDEQFF. The CDR3 DNA reads TGTGCCATCAGTGAGATGGATCGGACAGGGGGCGATGAGCAGTTCTTC. V and J are TRBV10-3 and TRBJ2-1; 11 bases line up with TRBD1. The germline CDR1 and CDR2 sequences are ENHRY and SYGVKD. Trimming removed 2 bases from V and 8 bases from J; junction bases left unmatched: 8. The CDR3 is 16 amino acids.

The chain uses TRBV7-2 and TRBJ2-5; 10 bases agree with TRBD2. The CDR3 totals 15 residues. Looked up from germline, CDR1 is SGHTA and CDR2 is FQGNSA. With 5 bases clipped from V and 9 bases from J, the junction kept 12 bases outside the gene matches. The CDR3 spells CASSPASGRNLAQYF. The CDR3 bases are TGTGCCAGCAGCCCTGCTAGCGGGAGAAATTTGGCCCAGTACTTC. The full variable domain, in which reference TRBV7-2 and TRBJ2-5 provide the parts outside the CDR3, is GAGVSQSPSNKVTEKGKDVELRCDPISGHTALYWYRQSLGQGLEFLIYFQGNSAPDKSGLPSDRFSAERTGGSVSTLTIQRTQQEDSAVYLCASSPASGRNLAQYFGPGTRLLVL.

This clonotype has ten or more counts. The rearrangement uses TRBV20-1 and TRBJ2-1; 9 positions agree with TRBD2. Germline V CDR1 and CDR2: DFQATT, SNEGSKA (reference sequence). V dropped 6 bases and J dropped 8; count of bases not matched to a gene: 8. CDR3 length equals 13 residues. In nucleotides, the CDR3 is TGCAGTGCGGGTGGACTAGCGAACCATGAGCAGTTCTTC. It encodes CSAGGLANHEQFF.

In this sample, this clonotype turned up a few times. V gene TRBV12-5 combines with J gene TRBJ1-5; unclear D gene. The germline gives CDR1 LGHNT, CDR2 FRNRAP. Trimming took off 6 bases at V and 3 bases at J, with 6 bases between the two ends. CDR3 size: 12 residues. The CDR3 region has the DNA TGTGCTAGTGGCCTCGACAATCAGCCCCAGCATTTT. It translates to CASGLDNQPQHF. Full variable domain (outside the CDR3, taken from reference TRBV12-5 and TRBJ1-5): DARVTQTPRHKVTEMGQEVTMRCQPILGHNTVFWYRQTMMQGLELLAYFRNRAPLDDSGMPKDRFSAEMPDATLATLKIQPSEPRDSAVYFCASGLDNQPQHFGDGTRLSIL.

Turning to this clonotype: The CDR3 does not end in the conserved phenylalanine or tryptophan, so this is likely a read error. The chain has TRBV12-3 or TRBV12-4 and TRBJ2-3; weak D call: TRBD2 (6 bases). V was shortened by 3 bases and J by 5 bases, with 12 bases between the two germline ends. This CDR3 contains 14 residues. CDR3 in DNA: TGTGCCAGCAGTTTTGGGGAGGTGGGAGATACGCAGTATTCT. Its translation: CASSFGEVGDTQYS.

On this clonotype itself: A read error may be the cause here, since a much bigger clone is one base away. The CDR3 nucleotides read TGCGCCAGCAGCTTGGCCGGAGGAGGGCAAAATGAAAAACTGTTTTTT. Translation gives CASSLAGGGQNEKLFF. The chain uses TRBV5-1 and TRBJ1-4, with no clear D. CDR1 SGHRS and CDR2 YFSETQ come from the germline V gene. There are 16 residues in the CDR3. Trimming pared 0 bases from V and 5 bases from J, leaving 14 bases between. Based on the CDR3 plus reference TRBV5-1 and TRBJ1-4, the full variable domain is KAGVTQTPRYLIKTRGQQVTLSCSPISGHRSVSWYQQTPGQGLQFLFEYFSETQRNKGNFPGRFSGRQFSNSRSEMNVSTLELGDSALYLCASSLAGGGQNEKLFFGSGTQLSVL.

This clonotype was counted ten times or more. The V gene is TRBV12-3 or TRBV12-4, the J gene TRBJ1-6, with unresolved D. The CDR3 extends over 14 amino acids. Trimming stripped 5 bases from V and 0 bases from J, with 5 bases between. The CDR3 is CASSASSYNSPLHF. CDR3 sequence (DNA): TGTGCCAGCAGTGCGAGCTCCTATAATTCACCCCTCCACTTT.

This clonotype was recorded a few times. The chain links TRBV29-1 to TRBJ1-1; D is unclear. Per germline, CDR1 SQVTM and CDR2 ANQGSEA. CDR3 length: 12 residues. Trimming stripped 5 bases from V and 4 bases from J, with 11 bases between. CDR3 sequence reads: CSVRSLGTEAFF. CDR3 nucleotide sequence: TGCAGCGTTAGATCGCTGGGCACTGAAGCTTTCTTT.

For this clonotype: A much bigger clone sits one base away, suggesting this may be a read error. V gene TRBV12-3 or TRBV12-4 combines with J gene TRBJ2-5; 7 bases are shared with TRBD1. The CDR3 covers 14 residues. V dropped 3 bases and J dropped 11; count of bases not matched to a gene: 12. This CDR3 is CASSLARQGGKQYF. CDR3 nucleotide sequence: TGTGCCAGCAGTTTGGCCAGACAGGGCGGAAAGCAGTACTTC.

The rearrangement uses TRBV12-5 and TRBJ2-7; weak D call: TRBD2 (6 bases). Looked up from germline, CDR1 is LGHNT and CDR2 is FRNRAP. This CDR3 spans 17 amino acids. The V and J ends lost 5 bases and 4 bases respectively, with 24 bases between them. In DNA, the CDR3 is TGTGCTAGTGGTCGCGGGACGGCGATTCTCTTGGGATACGAGCAGTACTTC. Residues: CASGRGTAILLGYEQYF.

This clonotype was seen repeatedly, ten times or more. The chain combines TRBV4-1 with TRBJ2-7; TRBD1 agrees at 8 bases. Germline V CDR1 and CDR2: MGHRA, YSYEKL. The CDR3 contains 15 residues. J lost 11 bases, V lost 4 bases, and 16 bases had no gene match. CDR3 in amino acids: CASSPPGQVPRDKYF. The DNA of the CDR3 is TGCGCCAGCAGCCCACCGGGACAGGTCCCTCGAGATAAGTACTTC.

This clonotype was picked up a small number of times. In DNA, the CDR3 is TGTGCCAGCAGCCCCGGGTTGGGTTTGAATCAGCCCCAGCATTTT. The encoded protein is CASSPGLGLNQPQHF. J is TRBJ1-5 and V is TRBV12-3 or TRBV12-4, with unresolved D. This CDR3 has 15 residues. V lost 6 bases and J lost 4, with 16 bases in between.

The V call is TRBV12-3 or TRBV12-4, the J call TRBJ1-1; no firm D call. Trimming took 5 bases from V and 8 from J, leaving 12 bases between them. This CDR3 has 12 residues. The CDR3 region is CASSRGESEAFF. The CDR3 DNA is TGTGCCAGCAGTCGTGGGGAATCGGAAGCTTTCTTT.

This chain uses TRBV7-2 with TRBJ2-3; 11 bases are shared with TRBD2. CDR3 length equals 14 residues. V lost 5 bases to trimming and J lost 6 bases; unmatched junction nucleotides: 4. The germline CDR1 and CDR2 sequences are SGHTA and FQGNSA. The CDR3 sequence: CASSDSGRADTQYF. CDR3 nucleotide sequence: TGTGCCAGCAGCGATAGCGGGAGGGCGGATACGCAGTATTTT.

The chain links TRBV10-3 to TRBJ2-3; 11 bases match TRBD2. CDR3 length: 15 amino acids. Germline CDR1 and CDR2: ENHRY and SYGVKD. Germline trimming cut 8 bases from V and 0 bases from J; bases unmatched to any gene: 4. The CDR3 region has the DNA TGTGCCATCGGGGGGACTAGCGGAAGCACAGATACGCAGTATTTT. Translated: CAIGGTSGSTDTQYF.

This clonotype was detected only a few times. A clone one base away is much larger, so this may be a read error. The V and J genes are TRBV20-1 and TRBJ2-7; D possibly corresponds to TRBD1 (6 bases). The CDR3 totals 14 residues. Looked up from germline, CDR1 is DFQATT and CDR2 is SNEGSKA (reference sequence). V was cut by 6 bases and J by 2 bases, with 17 bases left in between. The CDR3 sequence is CSAQTGPLAYEQYF. CDR3 in DNA: TGCAGTGCCCAGACAGGCCCCCTCGCCTACGAGCAGTACTTC.

This clonotype was observed a few times. The chain recombines TRBV3-1 with TRBJ1-4; a possible D gene is TRBD1 (5 bases). The germline gives CDR1 LGHDT, CDR2 YNNKEL (reference sequence). Trimming shortened V by 0 bases and J by 11 bases, and 16 bases separated the two germline ends. CDR3 length equals 15 residues. CDR3 bases: TGTGCCAGCAGCCAAGATTGGGACGGCGGCGGGAAACTGTTTTTT. Encoded protein: CASSQDWDGGGKLFF.

This clonotype was picked up many times. The chain uses TRBV4-1 and TRBJ2-7; D is ambiguous. There are 14 residues in the CDR3. V lost 5 bases, J lost 3 bases, and 14 bases lay in between. Germline assignment: CDR1 MGHRA and CDR2 YSYEKL. The chain's CDR3 is CASSDGGIIYEQYF. Written as DNA, the CDR3 is TGCGCCAGCAGCGACGGCGGAATAATCTACGAGCAGTACTTC.

V is TRBV25-1 and J is TRBJ1-2; D is possibly TRBD1 (5 bases). The V end was cut by 8 bases, the J end by 3 bases, with 22 bases between. This CDR3 region has 16 residues. The germline gives CDR1 MGHDK, CDR2 SYGVNS. CDR3 DNA: TGTGCCAGCTCCGGGGGTGGAGTATGGGTGGACTATGGCTACACCTTC. It translates to CASSGGGVWVDYGYTF.

The genes are TRBV9 and TRBJ2-5, with 7 bases fitting TRBD1. The junction had 6 bases not matched to a gene; V was cut back by 4 bases and J by 3 bases. Per germline, CDR1 SGDLS and CDR2 YYNGEE. There are 14 residues in the CDR3. The CDR3 nucleotides read TGTGCCAGCAGCTTCACAGGGGTTGAAGAGACCCAGTACTTC. Its protein product is CASSFTGVEETQYF.

As for this clonotype: This could be a read error, since a much larger clone is one nucleotide away. This sequence joins TRBV5-1 and TRBJ2-7; D is uncertain. The CDR3 is 13 residues long. Trimming removed 4 bases from V and 2 bases from J, with 10 bases in between. Germline-derived CDR1 and CDR2 are SGHRS and YFSETQ. The CDR3 nucleotides read TGCGCCAGCAGCCCGACTGACCCCTACGAGCAGTACTTC. Protein: CASSPTDPYEQYF. Based on the CDR3 plus reference TRBV5-1 and TRBJ2-7, the full variable domain is KAGVTQTPRYLIKTRGQQVTLSCSPISGHRSVSWYQQTPGQGLQFLFEYFSETQRNKGNFPGRFSGRQFSNSRSEMNVSTLELGDSALYLCASSPTDPYEQYFGPGTRLTVT.

The chain uses TRBV24-1 and TRBJ2-1; 7 bases align to TRBD2. The CDR3 runs 16 residues. V shed 2 bases, J shed 3 bases, and the junction held 6 bases outside the gene matches. The germline CDR1 and CDR2 sequences are KGHDR and SFDVKD. Here the CDR3 reads CATSDSGGSGYNEQFF. As DNA, the CDR3 is TGTGCCACCAGTGATTCGGGCGGGAGCGGCTACAATGAGCAGTTCTTC.

V is TRBV15 and J is TRBJ2-6, with 11 bases lining up with TRBD1. Germline V lookup: CDR1 LNHNV, CDR2 YYDKDF (reference sequence). CDR3 length: 22 residues. V trimming: 1 base; J trimming: 2 bases; junction bases outside the gene matches: 16. In DNA form, the CDR3 reads TGTGCCACCAGCAGAGGATCCCGGCTAAATCCGGGACAGGGGGCTGGGGCCAACGTCCTGACTTTC. Its translation: CATSRGSRLNPGQGAGANVLTF. Full variable domain (remainder filled in from reference TRBV15 and TRBJ2-6): DAMVIQNPRYQVTQFGKPVTLSCSQTLNHNVMYWYQQKSSQAPKLLFHYYDKDFNNEADTPDNFQSRRPNTSFCFLDIRSPGLGDTAMYLCATSRGSRLNPGQGAGANVLTFGAGSRLTVL.